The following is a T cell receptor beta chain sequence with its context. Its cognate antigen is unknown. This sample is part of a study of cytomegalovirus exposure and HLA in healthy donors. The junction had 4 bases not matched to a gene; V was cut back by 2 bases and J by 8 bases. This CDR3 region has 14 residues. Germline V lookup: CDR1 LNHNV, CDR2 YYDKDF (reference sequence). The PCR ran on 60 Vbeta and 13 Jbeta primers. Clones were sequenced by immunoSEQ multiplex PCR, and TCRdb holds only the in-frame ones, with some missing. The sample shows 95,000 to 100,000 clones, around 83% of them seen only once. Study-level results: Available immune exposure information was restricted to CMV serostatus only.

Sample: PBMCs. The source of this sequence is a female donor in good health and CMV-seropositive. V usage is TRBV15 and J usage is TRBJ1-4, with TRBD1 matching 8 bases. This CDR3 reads CATSRQGAVEKLFF. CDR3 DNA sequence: TGTGCCACCAGCAGACAGGGGGCGGTCGAAAAACTGTTTTTT. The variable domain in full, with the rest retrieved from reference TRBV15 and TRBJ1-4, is DAMVIQNPRYQVTQFGKPVTLSCSQTLNHNVMYWYQQKSSQAPKLLFHYYDKDFNNEADTPDNFQSRRPNTSFCFLDIRSPGLGDTAMYLCATSRQGAVEKLFFGSGTQLSVL.